This T cell receptor (beta chain) was identified during a study of blood T cell repertoires in COVID-19. The wider study: Acute and convalescent COVID-19 samples came from the United States, Italy and Spain.

Data came from immunoSEQ multiplex PCR; TCRdb stores just in-frame clones and leaves some out. The sample shows roughly 200,000 clones, roughly 89% of them seen only once. The cohort comprised adults aged about 18 to 100 years residing in about 25 US areas. The count of this clone is one. Trimming shortened V by 4 bases and J by 6 bases, and 16 bases separated the two germline ends. The V gene's germline CDR1 is SGHRS and CDR2 YFSETQ. The CDR3 covers 15 residues. This clonotype was obtained from a man between 18 and 35 years old with acute COVID-19. This sequence joins TRBV5-1 and TRBJ2-2, with a possible D match to TRBD2 (6 bases). The sequencing sample was made of PBMCs or T cells enriched from blood (not recorded which). The CDR3: CASSPTRPVAGELFF. The CDR3 DNA reads as TGCGCCAGCAGCCCGACTAGGCCTGTCGCCGGGGAGCTGTTTTTT.